This TCR beta chain was profiled in a study of OX40 agonist ivuxolimab in advanced cancers. Study context: Under the entry rules, prior anti-PD-1, anti-PD-L1 or anti-CTLA-4 therapy was allowed, and roughly 39% had some.

CDR3 size: 13 residues. Trimming stripped 2 bases from V and 7 bases from J, with 11 bases between. Looked up from germline, CDR1 is SGHAT and CDR2 is FQNNGV. Assay: immunoSEQ multiplex PCR; the TCRdb copy retains only in-frame clones and omits some. The data hold around 77,000 clones, with around nine tenths observed a single time. Autoimmune disease history or systemic immunosuppression was exclusionary. Here the sequenced sample was CD4+ or CD8+ T cells sorted from blood, taken in a trial of the OX40 agonist ivuxolimab. V usage is TRBV11-2 and J usage is TRBJ1-2; D possibly corresponds to TRBD1 (6 bases). The sequence derives from an adult with an advanced solid tumor such as melanoma, head and neck, liver or kidney cancer. Here the CDR3 DNA reads TGTGCCAGCAGCTTATTTGGGACATCTGGCTACACCTTC. Protein sequence: CASSLFGTSGYTF.